The 21 T cell receptor beta chains reported below all come from one sample, sequenced in a study of cytomegalovirus exposure and HLA in healthy donors. PCR primers comprised 60 Vbeta and 13 Jbeta primers. Generated by immunoSEQ multiplex PCR, the TCRdb table keeps only in-frame clones and is missing some. The data contain about 120,000 clones, 7% to 9.5% of them singletons. The sample taken for sequencing was PBMCs. The receptors derive from a woman aged 40 to 49 in good health and CMV-seropositive.

This clone was picked up a small number of times. V and J are TRBV11-2 and TRBJ1-2; D is perhaps TRBD1 (6 bases). The germline V gene has CDR1 SGHAT and CDR2 FQNNGV. V lost 6 bases and J lost 4, with 15 bases in between. The CDR3 runs 14 residues. The chain's CDR3 is CASRNSGQGYGYTF. The CDR3 region has the DNA TGTGCCAGCAGAAATTCGGGACAAGGCTATGGCTACACCTTC.

The J gene is TRBJ2-7, the V gene TRBV29-1; 9 bases are shared with TRBD2. CDR3 length: 16 amino acids. The V gene's germline CDR1 is SQVTM and CDR2 ANQGSEA. The V gene end was trimmed by 0 bases and the J gene end by 7 bases; junction bases not matched to a gene: 13. This CDR3 is CSVEDPLLAGRPEQYF. As DNA, the CDR3 is TGCAGCGTTGAAGACCCGTTACTAGCGGGCCGGCCTGAGCAGTACTTC.

This chain joins TRBV28 and TRBJ1-5; perhaps TRBD1 as D (6 bases). Germline-derived CDR1 and CDR2 are MDHEN and SYDVKM. The CDR3 has 19 residues. V lost 5 bases to trimming and J lost 0 bases, with 23 bases between them. The DNA for the CDR3 is TGTGCCAGCAGTCATCCGGACAGCCGAATGGTCTATAGCAATCAGCCCCAGCATTTT. Translation gives CASSHPDSRMVYSNQPQHF.

The V and J genes are TRBV2 and TRBJ1-6, with no clear D. V lost 1 base to trimming and J lost 0 bases, with 7 bases between them. Germline CDR1 reads SNHLY; CDR2 reads FYNNEI. The CDR3 covers 16 residues. This CDR3 reads CASSEDSLSYNSPLHF. DNA for the CDR3: TGTGCCAGCAGTGAAGACAGCCTCTCCTATAATTCACCCCTCCACTTT.

This clone was seen more than once but under ten times. This rearrangement joins TRBV19 to TRBJ2-7; 8 bases are a match to TRBD1. The V segment lost 5 bases and the J segment 2 bases; nucleotides outside the gene matches: 5. This CDR3 has 14 residues. Germline V gene data show CDR1 as LNHDA and CDR2 as SQIVND (reference sequence). The CDR3 DNA follows: TGTGCCAGTAGTTCGCAGGGGGCCACCTACGAGCAGTACTTC. It translates to CASSSQGATYEQYF.

The CDR3: CASSPLAGLGSPLHF. The CDR3 coding sequence is TGTGCCAGCTCACCATTGGCAGGACTGGGATCACCCCTCCACTTT. The J gene is TRBJ1-6, the V gene TRBV18; the D is unclear. Germline V gives CDR1 KGHSH, CDR2 LQKENI. The CDR3 runs 15 residues. V lost 2 bases to trimming and J lost 10 bases, with 15 bases between them.

The chain joins TRBV6-1 to TRBJ2-3, with 8 nucleotides matching TRBD1. Unmatched junction bases numbered 5, after V lost 6 bases and J lost 3 bases. This CDR3 has 14 amino acids. CDR1 MNHNS and CDR2 SASEGT come from the germline V gene. The DNA of the CDR3 is TGTGCCAGCAGGAGGACAGGGCTAACAGATACGCAGTATTTT. Amino acids: CASRRTGLTDTQYF.

The V call is TRBV28, the J call TRBJ1-1, with 8 bases matching TRBD1. The ends lost 7 bases at V and 6 bases at J; junction bases unmatched: 7. Germline V CDR1 and CDR2: MDHEN, SYDVKM. CDR3 length equals 13 residues. CDR3 region: CASKARGPAEAFF. The CDR3 DNA reads TGTGCCAGCAAGGCCAGGGGGCCCGCTGAAGCTTTCTTT.

The rearrangement uses TRBV14 and TRBJ2-7; 9 nucleotides agree with TRBD1. With V trimmed by 4 bases and J by 9 bases, 16 bases remained unmatched. CDR3 size: 16 residues. The V gene's germline CDR1 is SGHDN and CDR2 FVKESK. CDR3 amino acids: CASSRKGLGQGLVQYF. The CDR3 DNA is TGTGCCAGCAGCCGCAAGGGGCTGGGACAGGGCTTGGTGCAGTACTTC. Full variable domain (missing parts from reference TRBV14 and TRBJ2-7): EAGVTQFPSHSVIEKGQTVTLRCDPISGHDNLYWYRRVMGKEIKFLLHFVKESKQDESGMPNNRFLAERTGGTYSTLKVQPAELEDSGVYFCASSRKGLGQGLVQYFGPGTRLTVT.

This clone was seen a few times. V gene TRBV5-5 combines with J gene TRBJ1-4; 8 positions match TRBD1. The V segment lost 3 bases and the J segment 3 bases; nucleotides outside the gene matches: 7. Germline CDR1 reads SGHKS; CDR2 reads YYEKEE (reference sequence). There are 16 residues in the CDR3. The CDR3 coding sequence is TGTGCCAGCAGCTCTTCCCGGGACAGGCCTAATGAAAAACTGTTTTTT. Protein sequence: CASSSSRDRPNEKLFF.

This clone was observed a few times. V is TRBV10-3 and J is TRBJ1-1; D unclear. Germline V gene lookup returns CDR1 ENHRY and CDR2 SYGVKD. This CDR3 comprises 15 residues. V gave up 5 bases and J gave up 5 bases, with 18 bases separating them. The CDR3 sequence is CAISKEEKGRTEAFF. CDR3 nucleotides: TGTGCCATCAGTAAGGAGGAAAAGGGAAGGACTGAAGCTTTCTTT.

This clone was recorded a few times. The rearrangement uses TRBV19 and TRBJ2-2; 8 bases fit TRBD1. V lost 1 base, J lost 4 bases, and 5 bases stayed unmatched. The CDR3 extends over 16 amino acids. Germline V gene data show CDR1 as LNHDA and CDR2 as SQIVND (reference sequence). The CDR3 bases are TGTGCCAGTAGTATAGCAGGGGGCCGTGGCACCGGGGAGCTGTTTTTT. Translated, it gives CASSIAGGRGTGELFF.

The chain recombines TRBV19 with TRBJ1-2; perhaps TRBD1 as D (6 bases). This CDR3 is built from 15 residues. Germline V gene lookup returns CDR1 LNHDA and CDR2 SQIVND (reference sequence). V was shortened by 4 bases and J by 8 bases, with 20 bases between the two germline ends. The CDR3 loop is CASSKLTGLTIGYTF. For the CDR3, the DNA is TGTGCCAGTAGTAAGCTGACAGGTTTAACTATCGGCTACACCTTC.

With regard to this clone: The identical CDR3 is also encoded by other nucleotide sequences in the sample. The gene calls are TRBV11-2 and TRBJ2-5; D is unresolved. Per the germline V gene, CDR1 is SGHAT and CDR2 is FQNNGV. Trimming removed 3 bases from V and 5 bases from J, with 4 bases in between. The CDR3 is made up of 11 amino acids. CDR3 sequence (DNA): TGTGCCAGCAGCTTGCAGGAGACCCAGTACTTC. Protein sequence: CASSLQETQYF.

This clone was seen a few times. The CDR3: CASSSTLKDSHYEQYF. As DNA, the CDR3 is TGTGCCAGCAGTTCTACCCTGAAGGACAGTCACTACGAGCAGTACTTC. The gene calls are TRBV28 and TRBJ2-7; weak D call: TRBD1 (6 bases). This CDR3 is built from 16 residues. The germline V gene has CDR1 MDHEN and CDR2 SYDVKM. Trimming removed 4 bases at V and 3 bases at J, with 19 bases between.

This chain connects TRBV9 to TRBJ2-5; 9 positions match TRBD2. Trimming took 0 bases from V and 4 from J; bases not matched to a gene: 13. CDR1 and CDR2 (germline): SGDLS, YYNGEE. The CDR3 extends over 18 amino acids. The CDR3 sequence: CASSVGASGAFFGETQYF. The CDR3 DNA reads as TGTGCCAGCAGCGTAGGGGCTAGCGGGGCTTTTTTCGGAGAGACCCAGTACTTC.

In its sample, this clone was seen a few times. This rearrangement joins TRBV6-5 to TRBJ1-1; D remains unclear. The germline V and J ends were trimmed by 7 bases and 0 bases, with 12 bases remaining between them. The germline V gene encodes CDR1 MNHEY and CDR2 SVGAGI. The CDR3 spans 14 residues. The CDR3: CASTSGSVNTEAFF. CDR3 bases: TGTGCCAGCACCTCAGGATCGGTGAACACTGAAGCTTTCTTT.

There are a few counts of this clone. The V and J genes are TRBV6-5 and TRBJ2-3; D perhaps matches TRBD2 (6 bases). CDR3 length: 16 amino acids. CDR1 MNHEY and CDR2 SVGAGI come from the germline V gene. Deletions cut 2 bases from V and 1 base from J, with 13 bases between. The CDR3 protein is CASSYQGSGGTDTQYF. The CDR3, as DNA: TGTGCCAGCAGTTACCAGGGATCGGGGGGCACAGATACGCAGTATTTT.

This rearrangement joins TRBV18 to TRBJ1-2; 8 nucleotides align to TRBD1. V dropped 0 bases and J dropped 9; count of bases not matched to a gene: 12. CDR3 length: 16 residues. The germline CDR1 and CDR2 sequences are KGHSH and LQKENI. The DNA of the CDR3 is TGTGCCAGCTCACCACCTAAGGCGACAGGGGCGTATCGCTACACCTTC. Translating it yields CASSPPKATGAYRYTF.

This clone occurred a few times. This rearrangement joins TRBV10-2 to TRBJ1-2, with 9 bases lining up with TRBD1. Trimming removed 7 bases from V and 3 bases from J; junction bases left unmatched: 3. Germline V CDR1 and CDR2: WSHSY, SAAADI. The CDR3 is made up of 13 amino acids. The CDR3 protein is CASTRQGDYGYTF. The DNA of the CDR3 is TGCGCCAGCACCCGACAGGGGGACTATGGCTACACCTTC.

V gene TRBV7-3 combines with J gene TRBJ2-3, with 7 bases lining up with TRBD2. V gave up 5 bases and J gave up 2 bases; unmatched junction bases: 10. This CDR3 has 16 residues. Germline-derived CDR1 and CDR2 are SGHTA and FQGTGA. CDR3 region: CASSLPGLGNTDTQYF. In DNA, the CDR3 is TGTGCCAGCAGCCTCCCCGGACTAGGGAACACAGATACGCAGTATTTT.